Below, 5 T cell receptor beta chains from the same sample are listed, as sequenced in a study of blood T cells in healthy people across ages. Together with a sample-barcoded 5' primer, a J-beta primer mix was included in a second PCR lasting about 6 to 12 cycles. TCRdb fed the 5' RACE reads into MiXCR, producing one record per CDR3 protein. The sample shows about 1.8 million distinct CDR3 sequences, roughly 52% of them seen only once. The sequenced material came from blood. These receptors originate from a middle-aged woman in good health.

This clonotype was seen a few times. V is TRBV6-1 and J is TRBJ1-2; TRBD1 matches 7 bases. V lost 1 base to trimming and J lost 6 bases; unmatched junction nucleotides: 5. Germline values: CDR1 MNHNS, CDR2 SASEGT. This CDR3 comprises 14 residues. CDR3 in amino acids: CASSEGSGGNGYTF. The CDR3 nucleotides read TGTGCCAGCAGTGAAGGATCAGGGGGGAATGGCTACACCTTC.

The rearrangement uses TRBV5-1 and TRBJ2-3; 11 bases line up with TRBD2. In germline, CDR1 is SGHRS, CDR2 YFSETQ. V shed 1 base and J 2 bases; nucleotides not matched to a gene: 6. The CDR3 covers 17 residues. The CDR3 nucleotides read TGCGCCAGCAGCTTGTTTGGACTAGCGGGTCCCACAGATACGCAGTATTTT. As protein: CASSLFGLAGPTDTQYF.

Note on this clonotype: It is unclear where the CDR3 begins or ends on the DNA, so no DNA is shown, and the CDR3 is as TCRdb lists it. The J gene is TRBJ2-5, the V gene TRBV12-3 or TRBV12-4; TRBD1, as called in the table, went unchecked against the DNA. Ends included, the CDR3 has 16 residues. CDR3 amino acids: CASSSSVGGSGETQYF.

This clonotype was seen only a few times. The chain recombines TRBV20-1 with TRBJ2-1; D not certain. Trimming pared 1 base from V and 13 bases from J, leaving 23 bases between. The CDR3 sequence is 15 residues long. Germline V gives CDR1 DFQATT, CDR2 SNEGSKA (reference sequence). CDR3 sequence: CSARGLDATRETQFF. In nucleotides, the CDR3 is TGCAGTGCTAGAGGGCTAGACGCGACGCGAGAGACCCAGTTCTTC.

The V call is TRBV28, the J call TRBJ2-5; 15 bases match TRBD2. The CDR3 is made up of 18 amino acids. J was trimmed by 0 bases and V by 6 bases; bases with no gene match: 8. The germline CDR1 and CDR2 sequences are MDHEN and SYDVKM. Here the CDR3 DNA reads TGTGCCAGCAGGACCGGACTAGCGGGGGGGCTAGACCAAGAGACCCAGTACTTC. This encodes CASRTGLAGGLDQETQYF.